These 21 T cell receptor beta chains share one sample of origin, sequenced in a study of shared clonotypes between healthy human individuals. Clones were read by immunoSEQ multiplex PCR, and TCRdb kept only the in-frame ones, dropping some. The data show a few million clones, approximately 90% seen once. Sequences were obtained from naive CD4+ T cells sorted from blood. Subset: CD45RA+ positively selected. These receptor sequences come from a man between 18 and 35 years old in good health.

The chain combines TRBV29-1 with TRBJ2-7, with D tentatively TRBD1 or TRBD2 (5 bases each). From germline, CDR1 is SQVTM and CDR2 ANQGSEA. This CDR3 comprises 11 residues. V lost 5 bases and J 5 bases, leaving 10 bases between the germline ends. The CDR3 DNA sequence: TGCAGCGTTAAAAGGGGAGACGAGCAGTACTTC. This gives the protein CSVKRGDEQYF.

The chain joins TRBV7-9 to TRBJ2-1; maybe TRBD1 (5 bases). V lost 4 bases, J lost 9 bases, and 25 bases lay in between. The CDR3 length is 17 residues. Looked up from germline, CDR1 is SEHNR and CDR2 is FQNEAQ (reference sequence). DNA of the CDR3: TGTGCCAGCAGCTGGGCCTACGGACACCCTATTTTCGGTGAGCAGTTCTTC. The encoded protein is CASSWAYGHPIFGEQFF.

The chain uses TRBV4-2 and TRBJ1-4; unclear D gene. CDR3 length: 12 residues. Trimming pared 0 bases from V and 6 bases from J, leaving 2 bases between. CDR1 is LGHNA and CDR2 is YNFKEQ in the germline V gene. In nucleotides, the CDR3 is TGTGCCAGCAGCCAAGATGATGAAAAACTGTTTTTT. It yields the protein CASSQDDEKLFF.

This clone was recorded once. The chain links TRBV6-5 to TRBJ2-5; D perhaps matches TRBD1 (5 bases). The J call could be wrong; TRBJ2-7 is a better fit for the DNA end. Germline V gene data show CDR1 as MNHEY and CDR2 as SVGAGI. The CDR3 runs to 14 residues. The CDR3 is CASSYSDTAYEQYF. The CDR3 bases are TGTGCCAGCAGTTACTCGGACACAGCCTACGAGCAGTACTTC.

V is TRBV10-2 and J is TRBJ2-2, with 14 bases fitting TRBD2. The CDR3 is made up of 16 amino acids. Germline V gives CDR1 WSHSY, CDR2 SAAADI. Losses at the gene ends were 6 bases for V and 10 bases for J; bases not matched to a gene: 10. CDR3 protein: CASSQPGLAGAAELFF. Here the CDR3 DNA reads TGCGCCAGCAGCCAGCCGGGACTAGCGGGGGCCGCGGAGCTGTTTTTT.

This clone was observed once. The chain is built from TRBV27 and TRBJ1-2; a weak D match, TRBD1 (5 bases). The CDR3 contains 14 residues. V lost 4 bases, J lost 5 bases, and 14 bases lay in between. Germline V gene data show CDR1 as MNHEY and CDR2 as SMNVEV (reference sequence). CDR3: CASSSRDGVYGYTF. In DNA, the CDR3 is TGTGCCAGCAGTTCCCGGGACGGGGTATATGGCTACACCTTC.

This sequence joins TRBV7-9 and TRBJ2-3; D is ambiguous. Germline CDR1 is SEHNR and CDR2 is FQNEAQ (reference sequence). The germline V and J ends were trimmed by 2 bases and 2 bases, with 17 bases remaining between them. This CDR3 is built from 17 residues. The CDR3 reads CASSLSSGLWNTDTQYF. DNA of the CDR3: TGTGCCAGCAGCTTATCATCAGGTCTCTGGAACACAGATACGCAGTATTTT.

The genes are TRBV4-1 and TRBJ2-5, with TRBD2 matching 8 bases. CDR3 length: 14 amino acids. Germline V lookup: CDR1 MGHRA, CDR2 YSYEKL. J lost 2 bases, V lost 4 bases, and 3 bases had no gene match. The CDR3 is CASSPTSGQETQYF. CDR3 DNA: TGCGCCAGCAGCCCCACTAGCGGTCAAGAGACCCAGTACTTC.

J is TRBJ2-1 and V is TRBV4-3, with TRBD2 matching 8 bases. This CDR3 is built from 15 residues. The germline V gene has CDR1 LGHNA and CDR2 YSLEER. After removal of 4 bases from V and 1 base from J, the junction contained 3 bases not matched to a gene. The CDR3 nucleotides read TGCGCCAGCAGCCGTACTAGCGGATCCTACAATGAGCAGTTCTTC. Translation: CASSRTSGSYNEQFF.

The J gene is TRBJ2-3, the V gene TRBV9; D tentatively reads TRBD1 or TRBD2 (5 bases each). From germline, CDR1 is SGDLS and CDR2 YYNGEE. V dropped 0 bases and J dropped 5 bases, with 19 bases sitting between them. This CDR3 is 17 amino acids long. The CDR3 reads CASSVAAGSLGGDTQYF. Written as DNA, the CDR3 is TGTGCCAGCAGCGTAGCTGCAGGGTCACTAGGAGGAGATACGCAGTATTTT.

V is TRBV7-9 and J is TRBJ2-7; TRBD1 matches 8 bases. CDR1 is SEHNR and CDR2 is FQNEAQ in the germline V gene (reference sequence). With 4 bases clipped from V and 6 bases from J, the junction kept 14 bases outside the gene matches. The CDR3 is 16 residues long. Here the CDR3 DNA reads TGTGCCAGCAGCTCACATAACATAGGACAGGGTCGCGAGCAGTACTTC. Residues: CASSSHNIGQGREQYF.

For this clone: This same CDR3 is encoded by further DNA sequences in the sample. The rearrangement uses TRBV5-1 and TRBJ2-2; 12 bases map to TRBD2. This CDR3 comprises 16 residues. Germline V gene data show CDR1 as SGHRS and CDR2 as YFSETQ. V lost 2 bases to trimming and J lost 3 bases; unmatched junction nucleotides: 2. CDR3 sequence reads: CASSFRLAGDTGELFF. The CDR3 nucleotides read TGCGCCAGCAGCTTTAGACTAGCGGGAGACACCGGGGAGCTGTTTTTT.

The chain recombines TRBV30 with TRBJ1-4; the D gene is possibly TRBD1 (6 bases). Per the germline V gene, CDR1 is GTSNPN and CDR2 is SVGIG (reference sequence). Trimming cost V 1 base and J 4 bases, with 13 bases left between them. CDR3 length equals 15 residues. CDR3 sequence (DNA): TGTGCCTGGAGTGCCCGGGGGCTCCTTAATGAAAAACTGTTTTTT. Translating gives CAWSARGLLNEKLFF. Full variable domain (missing parts from reference TRBV30 and TRBJ1-4): SQTIHQWPATLVQPVGSPLSLECTVEGTSNPNLYWYRQAAGRGLQLLFYSVGIGQISSEVPQNLSASRPQDRQFILSSKKLLLSDSGFYLCAWSARGLLNEKLFFGSGTQLSVL.

This clone was detected only a few times. The sample has other DNA sequences that encode this CDR3 too. This sequence joins TRBV30 and TRBJ2-7; D gene ambiguous. The CDR3 totals 11 residues. Germline V gene data show CDR1 as GTSNPN and CDR2 as SVGIG (reference sequence). With 2 bases removed from V and 1 base from J, the gap between germline ends came to 3 bases. CDR3 residues: CAWSSSYEQYF. The CDR3 DNA follows: TGTGCCTGGAGTTCGTCCTACGAGCAGTACTTC.

This chain joins TRBV4-1 and TRBJ2-3, with D perhaps matching TRBD2 (6 bases). This CDR3 has 17 residues. Germline-derived CDR1 and CDR2 are MGHRA and YSYEKL. Deletions cut 0 bases from V and 1 base from J, with 14 bases between. CDR3 loop: CASSQEWGPGGTDTQYF. The DNA of the CDR3 is TGCGCCAGCAGCCAAGAATGGGGCCCGGGAGGCACAGATACGCAGTATTTT.

The chain combines TRBV7-2 with TRBJ1-5; tentatively, D is TRBD1 (6 bases). In germline, CDR1 is SGHTA, CDR2 FQGNSA. With 2 bases removed from V and 7 bases from J, the gap between germline ends came to 24 bases. This CDR3 has 18 residues. As DNA, the CDR3 is TGTGCCAGCAGCTTAAAGGGGGGACGCGGGACAACGATACAGCCCCAGCATTTT. The encoded protein is CASSLKGGRGTTIQPQHF.

The chain combines TRBV14 with TRBJ2-7; no clear D gene. V dropped 0 bases and J dropped 2 bases, with 11 bases sitting between them. The CDR3 length is 15 residues. The germline V gene has CDR1 SGHDN and CDR2 FVKESK. The CDR3 bases are TGTGCCAGCAGCCAAGAATACGCCTTGGCCTACGAGCAGTACTTC. Its protein product is CASSQEYALAYEQYF.

This rearrangement joins TRBV7-3 to TRBJ1-1; maybe TRBD1 (5 bases). Trimming shortened V by 0 bases and J by 1 base, and 9 bases separated the two germline ends. Germline CDR1 is SGHTA and CDR2 is FQGTGA. This CDR3 comprises 15 residues. The CDR3 DNA is TGTGCCAGCAGCTTAACTCGTACAGGGAACACTGAAGCTTTCTTT. Its protein product is CASSLTRTGNTEAFF.

The V call is TRBV30, the J call TRBJ2-1; 11 bases fit TRBD2. The CDR3 is made up of 14 amino acids. Germline-derived CDR1 and CDR2 are GTSNPN and SVGIG (reference sequence). V gave up 8 bases and J gave up 4 bases; unmatched junction bases: 7. Here the CDR3 DNA reads TGTGCCCGCGCGACTAGCGGGATATACAATGAGCAGTTCTTC. This gives the protein CARATSGIYNEQFF.

The rearrangement links TRBV28 to TRBJ1-2; D remains unclear. This CDR3 is built from 13 residues. Trimming removed 3 bases at V and 6 bases at J, with 11 bases between. Germline V gene lookup returns CDR1 MDHEN and CDR2 SYDVKM. CDR3 protein: CASSLEAPHGYTF. DNA for the CDR3: TGTGCCAGCAGTTTGGAGGCCCCACATGGCTACACCTTC.

A remark on this clone: Other DNA variants within this sample encode the same CDR3. The genes are TRBV15 and TRBJ1-1, with D uncertain. This CDR3 has 14 amino acids. Per the germline V gene, CDR1 is LNHNV and CDR2 is YYDKDF (reference sequence). Trimming shortened V by 0 bases and J by 0 bases, and 5 bases separated the two germline ends. Here the CDR3 DNA reads TGTGCCACCAGCAGAGATCGAGTGAACACTGAAGCTTTCTTT. It translates to CATSRDRVNTEAFF.